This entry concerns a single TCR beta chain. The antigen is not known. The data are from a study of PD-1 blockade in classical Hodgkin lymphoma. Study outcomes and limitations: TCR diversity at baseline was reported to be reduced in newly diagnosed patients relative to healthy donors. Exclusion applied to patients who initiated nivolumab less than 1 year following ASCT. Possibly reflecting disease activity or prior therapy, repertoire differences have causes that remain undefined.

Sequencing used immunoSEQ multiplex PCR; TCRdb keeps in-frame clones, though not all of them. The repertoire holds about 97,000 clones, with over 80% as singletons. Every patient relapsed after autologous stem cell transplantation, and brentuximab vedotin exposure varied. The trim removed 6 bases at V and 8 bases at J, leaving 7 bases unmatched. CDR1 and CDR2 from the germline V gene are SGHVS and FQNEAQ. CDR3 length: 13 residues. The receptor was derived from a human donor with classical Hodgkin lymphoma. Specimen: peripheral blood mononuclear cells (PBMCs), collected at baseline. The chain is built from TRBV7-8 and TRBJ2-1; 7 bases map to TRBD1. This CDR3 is CASSGLGGDEQFF. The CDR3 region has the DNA TGTGCCAGCAGTGGTTTAGGGGGCGATGAGCAGTTCTTC.